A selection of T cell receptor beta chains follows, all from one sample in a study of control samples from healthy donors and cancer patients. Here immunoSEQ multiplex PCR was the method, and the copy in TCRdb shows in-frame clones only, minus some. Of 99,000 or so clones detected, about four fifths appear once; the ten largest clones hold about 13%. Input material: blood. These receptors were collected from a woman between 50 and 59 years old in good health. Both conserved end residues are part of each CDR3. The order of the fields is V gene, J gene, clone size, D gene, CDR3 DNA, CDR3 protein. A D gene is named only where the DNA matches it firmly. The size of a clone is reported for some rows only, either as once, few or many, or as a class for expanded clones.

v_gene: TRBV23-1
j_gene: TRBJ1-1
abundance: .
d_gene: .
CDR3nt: TGCGCCAGCAGTCAGAGATCCGGGAAGAAGGTGAAACTCACTGAAGCTTTCTTT
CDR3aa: CASSQRSGKKVKLTEAFF

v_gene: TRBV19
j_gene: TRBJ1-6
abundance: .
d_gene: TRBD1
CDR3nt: TGTGCCAGTAGTACAGGACAGGGGGAGAATTCACCCCTCCACTTT
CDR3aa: CASSTGQGENSPLHF

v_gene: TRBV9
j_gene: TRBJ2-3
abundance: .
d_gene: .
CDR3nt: TGTGCCAGCAGCCTAGGGGCCCCCACAGATACGCAGTATTTT
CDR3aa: CASSLGAPTDTQYF

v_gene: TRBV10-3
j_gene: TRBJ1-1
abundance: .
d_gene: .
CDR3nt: TGTGCCATCAGTGAGGAGGGTATAATGAACACTGAAGCTTTCTTT
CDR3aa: CAISEEGIMNTEAFF

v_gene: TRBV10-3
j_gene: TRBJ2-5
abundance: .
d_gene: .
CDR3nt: TGTGCCATCAGTGTGACGCAATCCCCCTCAGAGACCCAGTACTTC
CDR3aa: CAISVTQSPSETQYF

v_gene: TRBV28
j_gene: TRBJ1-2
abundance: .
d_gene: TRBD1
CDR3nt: TGTGCCACCCAAACGGACAGGGGATCTGGCTACACCTTC
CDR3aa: CATQTDRGSGYTF

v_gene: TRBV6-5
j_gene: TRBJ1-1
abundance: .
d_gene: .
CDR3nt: TGTGCCAGCTCTCCACTAAGGACACCCAACACTGAAGCTTTCTTT
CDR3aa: CASSPLRTPNTEAFF

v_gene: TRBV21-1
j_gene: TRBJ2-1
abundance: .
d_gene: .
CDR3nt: TGTGCCAGCAGCAAAGCAACGTGGACTAGCGGGAGTGGGGAGCAGTTCTTC
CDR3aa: CASSKATWTSGSGEQFF

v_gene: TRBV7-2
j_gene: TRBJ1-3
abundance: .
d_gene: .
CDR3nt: TGTGCCAGCAGCCCCGTCCCCTCAGGTGGAAACACCATATATTTT
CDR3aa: CASSPVPSGGNTIYF

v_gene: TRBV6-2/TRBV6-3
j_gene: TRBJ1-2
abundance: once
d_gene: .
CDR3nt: TGTGCCAGCAGTAGCATGATTTATGGCTACACCTTC
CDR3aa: CASSSMIYGYTF

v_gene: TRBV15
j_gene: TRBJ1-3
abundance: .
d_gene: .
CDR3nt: TGTGCCACCAGCAGAGACAGGGAAGCTGGAAACACCATATATTTT
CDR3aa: CATSRDREAGNTIYF

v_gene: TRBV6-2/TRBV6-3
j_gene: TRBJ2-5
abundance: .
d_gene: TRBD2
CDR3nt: TGTGCCAGCAGTTACTCGAAGACTAGCGGGGGGGCCGAGACCCAGTACTTC
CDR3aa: CASSYSKTSGGAETQYF

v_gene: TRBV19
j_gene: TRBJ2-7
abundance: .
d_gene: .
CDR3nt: TGTGCCAGTAGGGTACAGGGACACTCTTCCTACGAGCAGTACTTC
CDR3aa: CASRVQGHSSYEQYF

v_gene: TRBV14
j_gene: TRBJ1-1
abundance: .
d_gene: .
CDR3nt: TGTGCCAGCAGCACAGGGAGAGGGTACACTGAAGCTTTCTTT
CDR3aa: CASSTGRGYTEAFF

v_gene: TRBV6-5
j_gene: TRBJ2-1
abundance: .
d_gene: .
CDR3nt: TGTGCCAGCAGAACTAGCAGCCCCCCGTACAATGAGCAGTTCTTC
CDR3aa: CASRTSSPPYNEQFF

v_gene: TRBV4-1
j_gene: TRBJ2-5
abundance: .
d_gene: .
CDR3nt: TGCGCCAGCAGCCAAGAGCATTGGGACGCACGTGAGACCCAGTACTTC
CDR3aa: CASSQEHWDARETQYF

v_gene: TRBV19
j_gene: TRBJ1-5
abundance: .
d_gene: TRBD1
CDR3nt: TGTGCCAGTAGCCGACGGGACAGGGGAGGTGGCAATCAGCCCCAGCATTTT
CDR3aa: CASSRRDRGGGNQPQHF

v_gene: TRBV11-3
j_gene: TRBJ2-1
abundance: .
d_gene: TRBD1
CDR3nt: TGTGCCAGCAGCTCAGGGACAGCTGGGGACAATGAGCAGTTCTTC
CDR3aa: CASSSGTAGDNEQFF

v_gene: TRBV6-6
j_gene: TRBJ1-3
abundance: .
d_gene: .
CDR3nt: TGTGCCAGCGTCCCTGGACCTGGAAACACCATATATTTT
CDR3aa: CASVPGPGNTIYF

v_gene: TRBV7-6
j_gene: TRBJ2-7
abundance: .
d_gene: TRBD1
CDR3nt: TGTGCCAGCAGCTTAGCGCCGGGACAGCTCTACGAGCAGTACTTC
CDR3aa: CASSLAPGQLYEQYF

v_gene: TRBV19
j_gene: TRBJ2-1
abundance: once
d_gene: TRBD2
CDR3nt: TGTGCCAGTAGTTTAGCGGGAGGGTACAATGAGCAGTTCTTC
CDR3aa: CASSLAGGYNEQFF

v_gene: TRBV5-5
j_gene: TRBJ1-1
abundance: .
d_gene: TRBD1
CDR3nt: TGTGCCAGCAGCTCGGGTACAGGGGGGAGGAACACTGAAGCTTTCTTT
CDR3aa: CASSSGTGGRNTEAFF

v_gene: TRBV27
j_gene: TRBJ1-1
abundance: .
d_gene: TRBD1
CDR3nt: TGTGCCAGCAGGAGACAGGGCAGAACTGAAGCTTTCTTT
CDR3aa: CASRRQGRTEAFF

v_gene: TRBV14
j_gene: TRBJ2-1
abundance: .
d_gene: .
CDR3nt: TGTGCCAGCAGCCCACCGAACAGGAATGAGCAGTTCTTC
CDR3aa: CASSPPNRNEQFF

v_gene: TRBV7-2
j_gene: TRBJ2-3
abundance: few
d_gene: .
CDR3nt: TGTGCCAGCAGCTTAATCCGCGGGGTGGTAAGCACAGATACGCAGTATTTT
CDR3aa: CASSLIRGVVSTDTQYF

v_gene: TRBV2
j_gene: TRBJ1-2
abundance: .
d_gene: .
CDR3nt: TGTGCCAGCACGCCGGGACTCTTCAACTATGGCTACACCTTC
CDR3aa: CASTPGLFNYGYTF

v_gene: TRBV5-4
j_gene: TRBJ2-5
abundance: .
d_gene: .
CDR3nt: TGTGCCAGCAGCTATAGGGGGAGTGAGACCCAGTACTTC
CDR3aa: CASSYRGSETQYF

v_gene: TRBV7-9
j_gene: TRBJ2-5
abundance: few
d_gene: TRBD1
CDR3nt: TGTGCCAGCAGCTCAGAGACAGGGGTAGAGACCCAGTACTTC
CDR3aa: CASSSETGVETQYF

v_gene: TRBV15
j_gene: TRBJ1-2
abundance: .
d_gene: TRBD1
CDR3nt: TGTGCCACCAGCAGGGAGACAGGGGGGAACTATGGCTACACCTTC
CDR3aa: CATSRETGGNYGYTF

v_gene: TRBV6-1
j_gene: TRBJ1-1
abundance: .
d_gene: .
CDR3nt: TGTGCCAGCAGTGACCTAGGGCGGCCGAACACTGAAGCTTTCTTT
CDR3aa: CASSDLGRPNTEAFF

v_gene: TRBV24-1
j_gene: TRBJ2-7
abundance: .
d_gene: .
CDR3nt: TGTGCCACCAGTGAGGGGCTGACGAGCTCCTACGAGCAGTACTTC
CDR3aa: CATSEGLTSSYEQYF

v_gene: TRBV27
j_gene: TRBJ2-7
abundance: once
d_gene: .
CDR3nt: TGTGCCAGCAGTTTATTCTGGGGGAGTAGCTACGAGCAGTACTTC
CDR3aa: CASSLFWGSSYEQYF

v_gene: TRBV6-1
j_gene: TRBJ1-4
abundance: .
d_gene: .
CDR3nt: TGTGCCAGCAGTGAACGAGGGCGCAATGAAAAACTGTTTTTT
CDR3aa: CASSERGRNEKLFF

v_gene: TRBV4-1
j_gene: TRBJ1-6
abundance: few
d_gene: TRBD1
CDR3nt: TGCGCCAGCAGCCAACCAAGCGGGACAGAAAATTCACCCCTCCACTTT
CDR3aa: CASSQPSGTENSPLHF

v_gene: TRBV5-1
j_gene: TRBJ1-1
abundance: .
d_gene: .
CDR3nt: TGCGCCAGCAGCTTGGTGTATGAGAGGGACACTGAAGCTTTCTTT
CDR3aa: CASSLVYERDTEAFF

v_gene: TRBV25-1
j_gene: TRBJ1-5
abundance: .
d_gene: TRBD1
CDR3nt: TGTGCCAGCAAGGGGACAGGCTATCAGCCCCAGCATTTT
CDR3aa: CASKGTGYQPQHF

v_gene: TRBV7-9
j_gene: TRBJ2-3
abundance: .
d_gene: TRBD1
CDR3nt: TGTGCCAGCAGCTTCGGACAGGGTTTAAACACAGATACGCAGTATTTT
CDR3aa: CASSFGQGLNTDTQYF

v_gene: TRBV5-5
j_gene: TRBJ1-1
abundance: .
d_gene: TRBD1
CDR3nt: TGTGCCAGCAGCTCCACGTACCGGGACAGGGTGATAAGGACTGAAGCTTTCTTT
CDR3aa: CASSSTYRDRVIRTEAFF

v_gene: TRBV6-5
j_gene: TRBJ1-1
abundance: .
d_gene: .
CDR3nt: TGTGCCAGCAGACAGGACAGGAACACTGAAGCTTTCTTT
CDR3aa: CASRQDRNTEAFF

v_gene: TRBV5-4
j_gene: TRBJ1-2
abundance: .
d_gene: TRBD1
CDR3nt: TGTGCCAGCAGCTTGGTCCTAGGACAGGGGGGCTATGGCTACACCTTC
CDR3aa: CASSLVLGQGGYGYTF

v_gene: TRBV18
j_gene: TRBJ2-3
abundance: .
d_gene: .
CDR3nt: TGTGCCAGCTCACCACCCCAGAGCACAGATACGCAGTATTTT
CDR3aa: CASSPPQSTDTQYF

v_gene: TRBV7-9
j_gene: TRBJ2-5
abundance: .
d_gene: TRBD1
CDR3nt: TGTGCCAGCAGCTTAGCCCAGGGGGCGTGGGAGACCCAGTACTTC
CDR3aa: CASSLAQGAWETQYF

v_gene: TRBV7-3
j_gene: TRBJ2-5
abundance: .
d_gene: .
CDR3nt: TGTGCCAGCAGCTTAATTGGGCTGGGGACCCAGTACTTC
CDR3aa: CASSLIGLGTQYF

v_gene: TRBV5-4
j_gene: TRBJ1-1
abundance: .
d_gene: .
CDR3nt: TGTGCCAGCAGCTTGGACCCGAACACTGAAGCTTTCTTT
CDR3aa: CASSLDPNTEAFF

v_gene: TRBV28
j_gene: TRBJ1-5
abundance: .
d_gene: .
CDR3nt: TGTGCCAGCAGTTTACCCAGGTTGCCGGGGCAGCCCCAGCATTTT
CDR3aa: CASSLPRLPGQPQHF

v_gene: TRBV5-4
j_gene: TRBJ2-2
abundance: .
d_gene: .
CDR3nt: TGTGCCAGCAGCTTGCAGGGGACCGGGGAGCTGTTTTTT
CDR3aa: CASSLQGTGELFF

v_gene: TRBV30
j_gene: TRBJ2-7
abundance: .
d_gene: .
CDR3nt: TGTGCCTGGAGTTTTGGGGAGGCCTACGAGCAGTACTTC
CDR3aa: CAWSFGEAYEQYF

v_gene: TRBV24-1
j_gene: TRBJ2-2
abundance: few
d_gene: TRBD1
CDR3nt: TGTGCCACCGGGACAGGGGGCGGTCTTGGCGGGGAGCTGTTTTTT
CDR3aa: CATGTGGGLGGELFF

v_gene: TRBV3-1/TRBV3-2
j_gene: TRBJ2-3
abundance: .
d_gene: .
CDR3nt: TGTGCCAGCAGCTACCAGGGGTCCGGCACAGATACGCAGTATTTT
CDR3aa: CASSYQGSGTDTQYF

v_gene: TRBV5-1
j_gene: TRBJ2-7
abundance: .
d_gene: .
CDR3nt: TGCGCCAGCAGCGATTCCGGGACTTCCTACGAGCAGTACTTC
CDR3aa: CASSDSGTSYEQYF